This T cell receptor (beta chain) was recovered during a study of OX40 agonist ivuxolimab in advanced cancers. Study overall: Recorded diagnoses for dose-escalation patients were hepatocellular carcinoma, melanoma, renal cell or head and neck cancer. Partial responses were seen in three patients, one with hepatocellular carcinoma and two with cutaneous melanoma.

V was pared by 6 bases and J by 9 bases, with 12 bases between. CDR1 is DFQATT, CDR2 SNEGSKA, per germline (reference sequence). There are 11 residues in the CDR3. Profiling relied on immunoSEQ multiplex PCR, and the TCRdb table lists in-frame clones only, not all of them. Of fewer than 45,000 clones in the sample, 60% to 80% are singletons; the top ten hold less than 20%. This clone has just a few counts. Its specificity is unknown. Study-level results: Certain nonresponders additionally had low normalized T-cell clonal expansion.

The sequence derives from an adult with an advanced solid tumor such as melanoma, head and neck, liver or kidney cancer. The rearrangement links TRBV20-1 to TRBJ2-1; tentative D call: TRBD1 (6 bases). The sample was CD4+ or CD8+ T cells sorted from blood, taken in a trial of the OX40 agonist ivuxolimab. In DNA, the CDR3 is TGCAGTGCCAGTCAGGGGTTTGAGCAGTTCTTC. It encodes CSASQGFEQFF.